The 30 T cell receptor beta chains below all came from one sample that was sequenced in a study of cytomegalovirus exposure and HLA in healthy donors. The primer mix had 60 Vbeta and 13 Jbeta primers. Data came from immunoSEQ multiplex PCR; TCRdb stores just in-frame clones and leaves some out. The data contain about 160,000 clones, more than 65% of them singletons. Source material: PBMCs. The receptors stem from a man aged 25 to 40 in good health and CMV-seronegative.

V and J are TRBV30 and TRBJ2-3, with TRBD1 matching 8 bases. V lost 7 bases, J lost 2 bases, and 5 bases stayed unmatched. The CDR3 length is 13 residues. Germline V gene sequence: CDR1 GTSNPN, CDR2 SVGIG (reference sequence). The CDR3 loop reads CASNRGSTDTQYF. The CDR3 DNA reads as TGTGCCTCAAACAGGGGGTCCACAGATACGCAGTATTTT.

The rearrangement links TRBV19 to TRBJ1-2; D possibly corresponds to TRBD1 (6 bases). V gave up 6 bases and J gave up 9 bases, with 17 bases separating them. This CDR3 has 13 amino acids. Germline CDR1 reads LNHDA; CDR2 reads SQIVND (reference sequence). The CDR3 DNA is TGTGCCAGTAGAGAACAGGGCGAGGGTAGCTACACCTTC. Residues: CASREQGEGSYTF.

V is TRBV4-2 and J is TRBJ2-5; 12 positions agree with TRBD1. This CDR3 is built from 17 residues. Germline-derived CDR1 and CDR2 are LGHNA and YNFKEQ. Trimming cost V 1 base and J 5 bases; bases outside gene matches: 8. This CDR3 is CASSQGGTGGIDETQYF. CDR3 coding DNA: TGTGCCAGCAGCCAAGGTGGGACAGGGGGCATTGACGAGACCCAGTACTTC.

The CDR3 protein is CASSLTSGGEQYF. The CDR3 bases are TGTGCCAGCAGTTTAACTAGCGGAGGGGAGCAGTACTTC. The rearrangement joins TRBV27 to TRBJ2-7, with 8 bases matching TRBD2. Per the germline V gene, CDR1 is MNHEY and CDR2 is SMNVEV (reference sequence). This CDR3 is 13 amino acids long. The V and J ends lost 2 bases and 7 bases, in that order; junction bases with no gene match: 4.

Regarding this clone: The junction departs from germline at one end; a sequencing error may be responsible. The chain links TRBV7-9 to TRBJ1-1; possibly TRBD1 for D (6 bases). Per germline, CDR1 SEHNR and CDR2 FQNEAQ (reference sequence). CDR3 length: 14 amino acids. Written as DNA, the CDR3 is TGTTCCAGCAGATCCAGGACAGCGAACACTGAAGCTTTCTTT. Residues: CSSRSRTANTEAFF.

The chain links TRBV4-2 to TRBJ2-2; tentatively, D is TRBD1 (5 bases). From germline, CDR1 is LGHNA and CDR2 YNFKEQ. The CDR3 has 18 amino acids. V lost 0 bases and J 0 bases, leaving 14 bases between the germline ends. In nucleotides, the CDR3 is TGTGCCAGCAGCCAAGATATGTCAGGGTTCGCGAACACCGGGGAGCTGTTTTTT. It encodes CASSQDMSGFANTGELFF.

This clone has a handful of counts. V gene TRBV10-2 combines with J gene TRBJ1-5; D gene ambiguous. This CDR3 region has 13 residues. V dropped 11 bases and J dropped 3 bases, with 14 bases sitting between them. Germline CDR1 WSHSY, CDR2 SAAADI. The CDR3 here is CALAEGYNQPQHF. Written as DNA, the CDR3 is TGCGCCTTGGCGGAGGGATACAATCAGCCCCAGCATTTT.

The chain couples TRBV14 to TRBJ2-1, with a weak D call TRBD2 (6 bases). The CDR3 is 17 residues long. The germline gives CDR1 SGHDN, CDR2 FVKESK. The V end was cut by 3 bases, the J end by 4 bases, with 19 bases between. CDR3 nucleotide sequence: TGTGCCAGCAGCCACCCCCGGGACTCCCGAAGTTACAATGAGCAGTTCTTC. Amino acid sequence: CASSHPRDSRSYNEQFF.

The chain is built from TRBV6-6 and TRBJ1-5; no clear D gene. Germline values: CDR1 MNHNY, CDR2 SVGAGI (reference sequence). The CDR3 extends over 15 amino acids. V was cut by 2 bases and J by 5 bases, with 13 bases left in between. CDR3 region: CASSYTSTVYQPQHF. In nucleotides, the CDR3 is TGTGCCAGCAGTTACACTTCAACGGTTTATCAGCCCCAGCATTTT.

This clone has only a few counts. V usage is TRBV19 and J usage is TRBJ1-5; 7 bases line up with TRBD1. Germline CDR1 reads LNHDA; CDR2 reads SQIVND (reference sequence). This CDR3 is 14 amino acids long. The trim removed 10 bases at V and 4 bases at J, leaving 10 bases unmatched. CDR3 residues: CAISDGTANQPQHF. The CDR3 DNA is TGTGCCATCTCGGACGGGACAGCTAATCAGCCCCAGCATTTT.

The rearrangement joins TRBV7-2 to TRBJ2-7; 8 positions match TRBD2. The V segment lost 3 bases and the J segment 0 bases; nucleotides outside the gene matches: 4. The CDR3 runs 15 residues. The germline CDR1 and CDR2 sequences are SGHTA and FQGNSA. CDR3 nucleotides: TGTGCCAGCAGCTTCCTTAGCGGGAACTCCTACGAGCAGTACTTC. Amino acids: CASSFLSGNSYEQYF.

The chain combines TRBV5-1 with TRBJ1-2; possibly TRBD1 for D (5 bases). The germline V and J ends were trimmed by 4 bases and 4 bases, with 17 bases remaining between them. This CDR3 comprises 15 residues. The V gene's germline CDR1 is SGHRS and CDR2 YFSETQ. The CDR3 region is CASSPASTEFYGYTF. CDR3 coding DNA: TGCGCCAGCAGCCCGGCCTCGACAGAATTCTATGGCTACACCTTC.

The V gene is TRBV5-1, the J gene TRBJ1-1; a weak D match, TRBD1 (5 bases). Germline CDR1 and CDR2: SGHRS and YFSETQ. The V gene lost 2 bases and the J gene lost 0 bases, with 8 bases spanning the gap. The CDR3 length is 14 residues. The CDR3 loop is CASSFGGMNTEAFF. The CDR3 DNA follows: TGCGCCAGCAGCTTCGGGGGGATGAACACTGAAGCTTTCTTT. The full variable domain, in which reference TRBV5-1 and TRBJ1-1 provide the parts outside the CDR3, is KAGVTQTPRYLIKTRGQQVTLSCSPISGHRSVSWYQQTPGQGLQFLFEYFSETQRNKGNFPGRFSGRQFSNSRSEMNVSTLELGDSALYLCASSFGGMNTEAFFGQGTRLTVV.

The J gene is TRBJ2-7, the V gene TRBV4-1; D might be TRBD2 (5 bases). Trimming removed 4 bases from V and 3 bases from J, with 19 bases in between. The germline V gene encodes CDR1 MGHRA and CDR2 YSYEKL. The CDR3 is 16 amino acids. The CDR3 DNA reads as TGCGCCAGCAGCCCGTCTGAGGGATCGGTTGACTACGAGCAGTACTTC. Protein sequence: CASSPSEGSVDYEQYF.

The chain employs TRBV7-2 and TRBJ1-5; D not certain. CDR3 length equals 15 residues. Germline CDR1 and CDR2: SGHTA and FQGNSA. Trimming left V 6 bases short and J 0 bases short, with 12 bases between. CDR3 bases: TGTGCCAGCAGTGGCAACCCTTCTAGCAATCAGCCCCAGCATTTT. This encodes CASSGNPSSNQPQHF.

The chain employs TRBV9 and TRBJ2-3; a possible D gene is TRBD2 (6 bases). This CDR3 is built from 15 residues. Germline CDR1 is SGDLS and CDR2 is YYNGEE. V was trimmed by 0 bases and J by 2 bases, leaving 10 bases between them. The CDR3 sequence is CASSVEGLDTDTQYF. The DNA for the CDR3 is TGTGCCAGCAGCGTAGAGGGACTCGACACAGATACGCAGTATTTT.

This sequence joins TRBV5-8 and TRBJ1-5; maybe TRBD1 (5 bases). This CDR3 has 15 residues. Looked up from germline, CDR1 is SGHTS and CDR2 is YDEGEE. The V gene lost 1 base and the J gene lost 2 bases, with 10 bases spanning the gap. CDR3 sequence reads: CASSLQGVRNQPQHF. The CDR3 DNA reads TGTGCCAGCAGCTTGCAGGGCGTACGCAATCAGCCCCAGCATTTT.

V and J are TRBV5-1 and TRBJ1-1; D is uncertain. Germline CDR1 reads SGHRS; CDR2 reads YFSETQ. The CDR3 contains 16 residues. Trimming took 1 base from V and 0 from J, leaving 13 bases between them. CDR3 sequence: CASSLLSRVMNTEAFF. The DNA of the CDR3 is TGCGCCAGCAGCTTGTTGTCGCGGGTCATGAACACTGAAGCTTTCTTT.

The V and J genes are TRBV30 and TRBJ1-5; D gene ambiguous. Germline CDR1 and CDR2: GTSNPN and SVGIG (reference sequence). V was trimmed by 0 bases and J by 6 bases, leaving 12 bases between them. The CDR3 loop spans 14 amino acids. The CDR3: CAWSVLEGSQPQHF. CDR3 sequence (DNA): TGTGCCTGGAGTGTATTGGAGGGATCTCAGCCCCAGCATTTT.

The chain carries TRBV30 and TRBJ2-5; D not certain. The DNA end lines up better with TRBJ2-7; the J call may be wrong. Germline loops: CDR1 GTSNPN, CDR2 SVGIG (reference sequence). CDR3 length: 16 amino acids. CDR3 nucleotides: TGTGCCTGGAGTGTACTGGGCACCCAGCTGCCCTACGAGCAGTACTTC. Translation: CAWSVLGTQLPYEQYF.

The chain combines TRBV28 with TRBJ2-7, with 7 bases matching TRBD2. Trimming took 6 bases from V and 8 from J; bases not matched to a gene: 16. The CDR3 contains 15 residues. Germline CDR1 MDHEN, CDR2 SYDVKM. The CDR3 sequence: CASRRESGTTAKQYF. The CDR3 DNA is TGTGCCAGCAGGAGGGAGTCCGGGACTACAGCTAAGCAGTACTTC.

This chain uses TRBV21-1 with TRBJ2-7; the table's D call of TRBD1 was not tested on the DNA. TRBV21-1 is given as a pseudogene. The CDR3 runs 15 residues. In DNA form, the CDR3 reads TGTGCCAGCAGCGACACGGGACAGGCGGACTACGAGCAGTACTTC. It yields the protein CASSDTGQADYEQYF.

This clone has just a few counts. V and J are TRBV28 and TRBJ1-1, with a tentative D call TRBD1 (6 bases). CDR1 is MDHEN, CDR2 SYDVKM, per germline. CDR3 length equals 12 residues. Trimming took 6 bases from V and 4 from J, leaving 9 bases between them. CDR3 sequence reads: CASRDRGTEAFF. The CDR3 DNA reads TGTGCCAGCAGGGACAGAGGCACTGAAGCTTTCTTT.

The chain links TRBV2 to TRBJ1-2, with D perhaps matching TRBD1 (6 bases). Germline CDR1 reads SNHLY; CDR2 reads FYNNEI. The germline V and J ends were trimmed by 10 bases and 4 bases, with 19 bases remaining between them. The CDR3 extends over 14 amino acids. The CDR3 DNA reads TGTGCCACCGGGGCAGGGGCCTCCAGCTATGGCTACACCTTC. Translating gives CATGAGASSYGYTF.

The V gene is TRBV7-2, the J gene TRBJ2-5; D not certain. CDR3 length: 12 residues. The V end lost 6 bases, the J end lost 2 bases, and 7 bases lay between the germline ends. Germline lookup yields CDR1 SGHTA and CDR2 FQGNSA. For the CDR3, the DNA is TGTGCCAGCAGTTATCTTCAAGAGACCCAGTACTTC. Encoded protein: CASSYLQETQYF.

V gene TRBV21-1 combines with J gene TRBJ1-4; the table's D gene call, TRBD1, was not cross checked with the DNA. TRBV21-1 counts as a pseudogene. This CDR3 region has 19 residues. The CDR3 region has the DNA TGTGCCAGCAGCAAATATCGGGGACACAGAAATGCAACTAATGAAAAACTGTTTTTT. Amino acid sequence: CASSKYRGHRNATNEKLFF.

The count of this clone is one. For the CDR3, the DNA is TGTGCCAGCAGAGCAGAAACAGGGACCGAGCAGTACTTC. Encoded protein: CASRAETGTEQYF. This chain uses TRBV25-1 with TRBJ2-7; weak D call: TRBD1 (6 bases). The V gene's germline CDR1 is MGHDK and CDR2 SYGVNS. The CDR3 length is 13 residues. Trimming removed 6 bases at V and 6 bases at J, with 15 bases between.

This chain joins TRBV19 and TRBJ2-1; TRBD2 is a possible D gene (5 bases). This CDR3 has 13 amino acids. The V end was cut by 3 bases, the J end by 10 bases, with 13 bases between. The germline V gene encodes CDR1 LNHDA and CDR2 SQIVND (reference sequence). The CDR3 reads CASSIAAASEQFF. The CDR3 DNA reads TGTGCCAGTAGTATTGCGGCGGCTAGCGAGCAGTTCTTC.

This sequence joins TRBV7-3 and TRBJ2-2; the D gene is possibly TRBD1 (5 bases). Germline CDR1 reads SGHTA; CDR2 reads FQGTGA. This CDR3 comprises 16 residues. V was clipped by 2 bases and J by 0 bases, with 10 bases between them. The CDR3 region has the DNA TGTGCCAGCAGCTTAGACAGACAACCGAACACCGGGGAGCTGTTTTTT. This translates into CASSLDRQPNTGELFF.

V usage is TRBV4-3 and J usage is TRBJ2-5; D unresolved. The DNA end favors TRBJ2-7, so the J call may be wrong. The CDR3 extends over 13 amino acids. Per germline, CDR1 LGHNA and CDR2 YSLEER. As DNA, the CDR3 is TGCGCCAGCAGCCAAGTCCTAGCCTACGAGCAGTACTTC. This translates into CASSQVLAYEQYF.